This T cell receptor (beta chain) is drawn from a study of T cells in Graves' hyperthyroidism and ophthalmopathy (dated by TCRdb to 2018 to 2020). In the study overall: Peripheral blood was sampled at the time of initial diagnosis, prior to any treatment. After sampling, hyperthyroidism patients received methimazole starting at 30 mg daily, and ophthalmopathy patients received high-dose intravenous methylprednisolone. Thyroid tissue and blood T-cell repertoires from about 6 Graves' hyperthyroidism patients were also compared in the study. According to the paper, TCR Vbeta CDR3 sequencing was carried out on about 140 peripheral blood samples, which came from fewer than 50 ophthalmopathy, some 73 hyperthyroidism and approximately 17 progressor patients. The approximately 90 discovery patients were divided at random into training and test sets in a 7:3 ratio. A discovery cohort of roughly 100 patients, about 43 with Graves' ophthalmopathy and about 60 with stable Graves' hyperthyroidism, was used to find distinguishing TCR V-J signatures. Whether ophthalmopathy could be predicted prospectively was tested in an independent validation cohort made up of 18 to 20 hyperthyroidism patients plus 17 patients who later progressed to ophthalmopathy.

The TCR beta CDR3 regions were amplified from RNA transcripts. The first round of RT-PCR for the TCR CDR3 was performed with the HTBI primer set and the Qiagen OneStep RT-PCR kit. Libraries were constructed in a second round of multiplex PCR, after which size selection and purification were performed. The libraries were sequenced on an Illumina HiSeq2000 using paired-end 100 bp reads. The paper's processing steps were these. Raw data were processed with SOAPnuke, discarding reads with adapters, uncalled bases, mean Phred below 15, or no exact constant-primer or identifier match. COPE v1.2.5 was used to merge high-quality paired reads, and clonotypes were defined as unique nucleotide sequences. MiTCR v1.1 was used to align the clonotypes against IMGT TRBV, TRBD and TRBJ reference segments. Analysis was restricted to V-J combinations with a frequency above 0.0001, which covered roughly 99% of repertoires. A TCS score was defined as the ratio of F50 (clonal expansion) to E x V (chaos), with BLOSUM62-based TCRdist applied between CDR3 peptides within each V-J. Welch's t-statistics and random forest reduced 514 V-J features to around 14, which were used in a naive Bayes classifier (R e1071). TCRdb's own reprocessing of the public reads used fastp at Q25 and MiXCR and kept productive beta chains. Here each entry gathers all rows of one CDR3 protein and keeps the most common genes and DNA. The V and J calls were determined by TCRdb, not by the authors. This sample gives around 200,000 distinct CDR3 sequences in total; about 16% of them show up just once. The ten largest clones take up about 41% of the sample.

This clonotype appeared many times. The antigen it binds to is not known. Qualities for individual bases were not recorded, and no much larger clone is one base off. A patient counted as having stable Graves' hyperthyroidism if no progression to ophthalmopathy occurred over 18 months of follow-up. Hyperthyroidism patients were aged 18 to 65 years and newly diagnosed, with disease duration of less than 2 months. Patients with uncontrolled infections, other autoimmune diseases, pregnancy or lactation were excluded. Diagnoses were based on clinical symptoms, serum thyroxine and TRAb, thyroid ultrasound and orbital computed tomography. PBMCs were separated from under 11 ml of fresh peripheral blood using Ficoll-Paque density gradient centrifugation. Total RNA was extracted with Trizol reagent, and quality was checked on an Agilent 2100 Bioanalyzer. Taken from cysteine to phenylalanine, the CDR3 has 13 residues. Just CDR3 DNA is preserved here, 39 bases in frame from base 1. Via the germline V gene, CDR1 is SGHRS and CDR2 YFSETQ. Trimming at the junction amounts to 1 base on V and 5 bases on J, and the germline ends lie 10 bases apart.

Here is what the overall study found, with its caveats: In validation, the model predicted progression to ophthalmopathy with 65% to 71% sensitivity and over 72% specificity, a median of 6.5 months before onset. In cross-validation, a model built on a 13 V-J signature told ophthalmopathy apart from stable hyperthyroidism with 85% to 90% sensitivity and around 81% specificity, and in testing the same model reached 80%/75%. Sample size was not statistically predetermined, and blinding of investigators to group allocation was not performed. Most expanded thyroid clonotypes (frequency above 0.001) were also found in blood, which suggests that blood repertoires may mirror thyroid immune responses.

The sample comprised blood. The clonotype was recovered from a middle-aged man with Graves' hyperthyroidism. In this chain, TRBV5-1 is recombined with TRBJ2-7, with the D call perhaps TRBD1 or TRBD2, each one matching 6 bases. The DNA sequence is as follows: TGCGCCAGCAGCTTGCCCGGGGGCCACGAGCAGTACTTC. Protein translation: CASSLPGGHEQYF.